These T cell receptor beta chains were read from a single sample in a study of blood T cell repertoires in COVID-19. Only in-frame clones appear in the TCRdb table, and some are missing; sequencing was by immunoSEQ multiplex PCR. Of 150,000 to 200,000 clones listed, around 79% are singletons. Sequenced input: peripheral blood. These receptors were taken from a woman aged 70-85 years with acute or convalescent COVID-19. Both conserved end residues are part of each CDR3. The D gene is left open where the match is weak. Size values are once, few and many counts, or a class for expanded clones, and some rows have none.

V: TRBV19; J: TRBJ1-2; size: .; D: .; CDR3: CASSGQGRGYGYTF; DNA: TGTGCCAGTAGTGGGCAGGGCCGCGGCTATGGCTACACCTTC
V: TRBV19; J: TRBJ1-5; size: .; D: TRBD1; CDR3: CASRSDRGLSGNQPQHF; DNA: TGTGCCAGTAGGTCCGACAGGGGGCTTTCCGGCAATCAGCCCCAGCATTTT
V: TRBV15; J: TRBJ2-1; size: .; D: .; CDR3: CATRDHRLEFYNEQFF; DNA: TGTGCCACCCGAGATCACCGCTTGGAGTTCTACAATGAGCAGTTCTTC
V: TRBV9; J: TRBJ1-6; size: .; D: TRBD1; CDR3: CASSSRQGMNSPLHF; DNA: TGTGCCAGCAGCTCCCGACAGGGGATGAATTCACCCCTCCACTTT
V: TRBV4-1; J: TRBJ1-2; size: .; D: .; CDR3: CASSHKETGENYGYTF; DNA: TGCGCCAGCAGCCATAAAGAGACAGGCGAGAACTATGGCTACACCTTC
V: TRBV5-1; J: TRBJ1-6; size: .; D: TRBD1; CDR3: CASSLGTGGLYNSPLHF; DNA: TGCGCCAGCAGCTTGGGCACAGGGGGACTCTACAATTCACCCCTCCACTTT
V: TRBV19; J: TRBJ1-1; size: .; D: .; CDR3: CASSPTTGGRTEAFF; DNA: TGTGCCAGTAGTCCAACAACGGGGGGCAGGACTGAAGCTTTCTTT
V: TRBV7-8; J: TRBJ1-6; size: .; D: TRBD1; CDR3: CASSGQTGVNSPLHF; DNA: TGTGCCAGCAGCGGACAGACAGGGGTTAATTCACCCCTCCACTTT
V: TRBV12-3/TRBV12-4; J: TRBJ1-1; size: .; D: .; CDR3: CASSLRLNTEAFF; DNA: TGTGCCAGCAGTTTAAGACTCAACACTGAAGCTTTCTTT
V: TRBV5-1; J: TRBJ2-2; size: many; D: TRBD1; CDR3: CASSLMTGVTGELFF; DNA: TGCGCCAGCAGCTTGATGACAGGGGTCACCGGGGAGCTGTTTTTT
V: TRBV29-1; J: TRBJ1-2; size: .; D: .; CDR3: CSVALAERGYTF; DNA: TGCAGCGTTGCATTGGCAGAGCGGGGCTACACCTTC
V: TRBV5-6; J: TRBJ2-7; size: .; D: .; CDR3: CASSLAPSRGGYEQYF; DNA: TGTGCCAGCAGCTTAGCGCCAAGCAGGGGTGGATACGAGCAGTACTTC
V: TRBV7-2; J: TRBJ1-3; size: .; D: .; CDR3: CASSLNPGNTIYF; DNA: TGTGCCAGCAGCTTAAATCCAGGAAACACCATATATTTT
V: TRBV5-1; J: TRBJ1-1; size: .; D: TRBD1; CDR3: CASSSGQGYFAEAFF; DNA: TGCGCCAGCAGCTCAGGACAGGGCTATTTCGCTGAAGCTTTCTTT
V: TRBV5-5; J: TRBJ2-4; size: .; D: .; CDR3: CASSPRTDIQYF; DNA: TGTGCCAGCAGCCCCAGGACAGATATTCAGTACTTC
V: TRBV15; J: TRBJ2-3; size: few; D: TRBD2; CDR3: CATSRPTAGTDTQYF; DNA: TGTGCCACCAGCAGGCCGACAGCGGGAACAGATACGCAGTATTTT
V: TRBV6-6; J: TRBJ1-5; size: .; D: TRBD1; CDR3: CASISRGTGDQPQHF; DNA: TGTGCCAGCATCTCTAGGGGCACAGGGGATCAGCCCCAGCATTTT
V: TRBV6-6; J: TRBJ2-7; size: .; D: TRBD1; CDR3: CASSSGQGGSYEQYF; DNA: TGTGCCAGCAGTTCCGGACAGGGCGGTTCCTACGAGCAGTACTTC
V: TRBV20-1; J: TRBJ2-3; size: .; D: .; CDR3: CSASSLFTDTQYF; DNA: TGCAGTGCTAGTTCTCTTTTCACAGATACGCAGTATTTT
V: TRBV7-8; J: TRBJ1-5; size: .; D: TRBD1; CDR3: CASSLGGTGINQPQHF; DNA: TGTGCCAGCAGCTTAGGTGGGACAGGCATCAATCAGCCCCAGCATTTT
V: TRBV14; J: TRBJ1-3; size: few; D: .; CDR3: CASSRGSSGNTIYF; DNA: TGTGCCAGCAGCCGCGGGAGTTCTGGAAACACCATATATTTT
V: TRBV27; J: TRBJ1-2; size: few; D: .; CDR3: CASSGGGLMRKYGYTF; DNA: TGTGCCAGCTCAGGAGGAGGCTTAATGAGGAAATATGGCTACACCTTC
V: TRBV30; J: TRBJ1-6; size: .; D: TRBD1; CDR3: CAWSVGTGNSPLHF; DNA: TGTGCCTGGAGTGTAGGGACAGGGAATTCACCCCTCCACTTT
V: TRBV9; J: TRBJ1-5; size: .; D: TRBD1; CDR3: CASSVGGQGQPQHF; DNA: TGTGCCAGCAGCGTAGGGGGACAGGGGCAGCCCCAGCATTTT
V: TRBV7-2; J: TRBJ2-5; size: .; D: .; CDR3: CASSLGGLADKETQYF; DNA: TGTGCCAGCAGCTTAGGTGGGCTAGCTGATAAAGAGACCCAGTACTTC
V: TRBV3-1/TRBV3-2; J: TRBJ2-1; size: .; D: TRBD2; CDR3: CASGTSGSDEQFF; DNA: TGTGCCAGCGGTACTAGCGGGAGTGATGAGCAGTTCTTC
V: TRBV12-3/TRBV12-4; J: TRBJ2-7; size: .; D: .; CDR3: CASSVGPGEQYF; DNA: TGTGCCAGCAGTGTTGGCCCCGGGGAGCAGTACTTC
V: TRBV19; J: TRBJ1-4; size: .; D: .; CDR3: CASKAGNNEKLFF; DNA: TGTGCCAGTAAGGCGGGAAACAATGAAAAACTGTTTTTT
V: TRBV9; J: TRBJ2-3; size: few; D: TRBD2; CDR3: CASSLSGVSTDTQYF; DNA: TGTGCCAGCAGCTTAAGCGGGGTTAGCACAGATACGCAGTATTTT
V: TRBV14; J: TRBJ2-1; size: .; D: .; CDR3: CASSQDGVYEQFF; DNA: TGTGCCAGCAGCCAAGACGGGGTTTATGAGCAGTTCTTC
V: TRBV2; J: TRBJ1-4; size: .; D: .; CDR3: CASSDIGGDSNEKLFF; DNA: TGTGCCAGCAGTGACATTGGAGGGGATTCTAATGAAAAACTGTTTTTT
V: TRBV7-7; J: TRBJ2-2; size: .; D: .; CDR3: CASSRSSGDTGELFF; DNA: TGTGCCAGCAGCCGTTCGTCCGGGGACACCGGGGAGCTGTTTTTT
V: TRBV7-9; J: TRBJ2-1; size: once; D: TRBD2; CDR3: CASSSSLAGATDEQFF; DNA: TGTGCCAGCAGCTCATCCTTAGCGGGAGCTACGGATGAGCAGTTCTTC
V: TRBV7-9; J: TRBJ2-2; size: .; D: .; CDR3: CASSPTNTGELFF; DNA: TGTGCCAGCAGCCCAACGAACACCGGGGAGCTGTTTTTT
V: TRBV4-1; J: TRBJ2-7; size: .; D: .; CDR3: CASSQNQGGYEQYF; DNA: TGCGCCAGCAGCCAAAACCAAGGGGGCTACGAGCAGTACTTC
V: TRBV6-5; J: TRBJ1-5; size: .; D: TRBD1; CDR3: CASSDRDRQPQHF; DNA: TGTGCCAGCTCCGACAGGGACCGTCAGCCCCAGCATTTT
V: TRBV19; J: TRBJ2-1; size: .; D: TRBD1; CDR3: CASSINRGAEQFF; DNA: TGTGCCAGTAGTATAAACAGGGGAGCTGAGCAGTTCTTC
V: TRBV19; J: TRBJ2-2; size: .; D: .; CDR3: CASSNAPGAGELFF; DNA: TGTGCCAGTAGCAACGCCCCGGGGGCCGGGGAGCTGTTTTTT
V: TRBV30; J: TRBJ2-3; size: .; D: TRBD2; CDR3: CAWGNGLAESDTQYF; DNA: TGTGCCTGGGGAAATGGACTAGCGGAGTCAGATACGCAGTATTTT
V: TRBV7-9; J: TRBJ1-6; size: .; D: TRBD1; CDR3: CASSPGTGGISPLHF; DNA: TGTGCCAGCAGCCCGGGGACAGGCGGAATCTCACCCCTCCACTTT
V: TRBV3-1/TRBV3-2; J: TRBJ1-6; size: .; D: TRBD1; CDR3: CASSQETGDSPLHF; DNA: TGTGCCAGCAGCCAAGAGACAGGGGATTCACCCCTCCACTTT
V: TRBV5-4; J: TRBJ2-2; size: .; D: .; CDR3: CASSRQDGELFF; DNA: TGTGCCAGCAGCCGGCAGGACGGGGAGCTGTTTTTT
V: TRBV6-1; J: TRBJ2-3; size: once; D: TRBD2; CDR3: CASSEGGGETDTQYF; DNA: TGTGCCAGCAGTGAAGGCGGGGGAGAGACAGATACGCAGTATTTT
V: TRBV29-1; J: TRBJ2-7; size: .; D: TRBD2; CDR3: CSVHLAGVREQYF; DNA: TGCAGCGTTCACCTAGCGGGAGTGCGCGAGCAGTACTTC
V: TRBV6-1; J: TRBJ2-1; size: few; D: .; CDR3: CASSEQGDSYNEQFF; DNA: TGTGCCAGCAGTGAGCAAGGGGACTCCTACAATGAGCAGTTCTTC
V: TRBV5-6; J: TRBJ2-7; size: .; D: TRBD1; CDR3: CASSPPGQGSYEQYF; DNA: TGTGCCAGCAGCCCGCCGGGACAGGGATCCTACGAGCAGTACTTC